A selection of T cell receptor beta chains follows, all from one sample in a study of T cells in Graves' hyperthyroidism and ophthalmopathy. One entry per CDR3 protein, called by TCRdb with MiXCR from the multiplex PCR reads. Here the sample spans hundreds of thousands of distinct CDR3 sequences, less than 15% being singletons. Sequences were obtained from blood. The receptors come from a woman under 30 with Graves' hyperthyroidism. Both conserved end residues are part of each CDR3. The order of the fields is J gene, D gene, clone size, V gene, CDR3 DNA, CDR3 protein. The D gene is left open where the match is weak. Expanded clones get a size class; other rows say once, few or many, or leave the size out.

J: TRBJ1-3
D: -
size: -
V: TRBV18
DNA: TGTGCCAGCTCACCCTTGACGACCGAATACTCTGGAAACACCATATATTTT
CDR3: CASSPLTTEYSGNTIYF

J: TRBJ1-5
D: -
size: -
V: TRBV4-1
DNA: TGCGCCAGCAGCCCCATACAGGGCCCCTTGTATCAGCCCCAGCATTTT
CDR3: CASSPIQGPLYQPQHF

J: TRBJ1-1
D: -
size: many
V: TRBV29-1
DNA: TGCAGCGTTGACCGGGACCCATTTATGAACACTGAAGCTTTCTTT
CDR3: CSVDRDPFMNTEAFF

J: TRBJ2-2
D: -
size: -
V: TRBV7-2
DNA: TGTGCCAGCAGGTTTCAGAGGGCCGGGGAGCTGTTTTTT
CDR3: CASRFQRAGELFF

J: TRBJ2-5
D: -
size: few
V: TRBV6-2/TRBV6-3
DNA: TGTGCCAGCAGTTTATCACGTACCGGGGCCCAGTACTTC
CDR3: CASSLSRTGAQYF

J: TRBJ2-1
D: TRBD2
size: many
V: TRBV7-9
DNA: TGTGCCAGTACCGGACTAGCGGGGATATACAATGAGCAGTTCTTC
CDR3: CASTGLAGIYNEQFF

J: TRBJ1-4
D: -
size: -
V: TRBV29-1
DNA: TGCAGCGTTGAACGTCAGGGTGTAGGTGAAAAACTGTTTTTT
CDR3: CSVERQGVGEKLFF

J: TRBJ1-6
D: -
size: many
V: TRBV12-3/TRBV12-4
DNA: TGTGCCAGCAGAGGGGGGGCAGGAAATTCACCCCTCCACTTT
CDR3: CASRGGAGNSPLHF

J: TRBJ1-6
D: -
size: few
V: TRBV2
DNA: TGTGCCAGCAGTGCCCCCCGGGGACGCTCTGGGGGTTCACCCCTCCACTTT
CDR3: CASSAPRGRSGGSPLHF

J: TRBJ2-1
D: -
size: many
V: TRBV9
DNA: TGTGCCAGCAGCGTTGGCGGGCGCTACAATGAGCAGTTCTTC
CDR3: CASSVGGRYNEQFF

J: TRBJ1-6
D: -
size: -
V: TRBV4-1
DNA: TGCGCCAGCAGCCAAGTTCTACTTTATAATTCACCCCTCCACTTT
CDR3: CASSQVLLYNSPLHF

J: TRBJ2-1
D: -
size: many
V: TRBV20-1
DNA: TGCAGTGCACCGACTCGGGGATGGGACGAATACAATGAGCAGTTCTTC
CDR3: CSAPTRGWDEYNEQFF

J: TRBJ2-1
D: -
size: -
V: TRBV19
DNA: TGTGCCAGTAGCGACATCGGGTACAATGAGCAGTTCTTC
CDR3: CASSDIGYNEQFF

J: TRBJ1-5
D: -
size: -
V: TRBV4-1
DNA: TGCGCCAGCAGCCAAGTTTCAGGAGGCCAGCTGCCCCAGCATTTT
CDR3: CASSQVSGGQLPQHF

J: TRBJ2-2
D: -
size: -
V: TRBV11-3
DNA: TGTGCCAGCAGCTCGTCAAGGATGACCGGGGAGCTGTTTTTT
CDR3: CASSSSRMTGELFF

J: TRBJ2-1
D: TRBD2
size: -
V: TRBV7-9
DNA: TGTGCCAGCAGCTCGGTCTGGGCGGGAGCTGAGCAGTTCTTC
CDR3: CASSSVWAGAEQFF

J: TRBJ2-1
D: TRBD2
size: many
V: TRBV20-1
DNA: TGCAGTGCTAGAGAGAGACCCCCGGGAGCTAGCGGGAGGAATGAGCAGTTCTTC
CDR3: CSARERPPGASGRNEQFF

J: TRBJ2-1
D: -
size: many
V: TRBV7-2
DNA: TGTGCCAGCAGCTTCCACGGAAGGGGTGGCAATGAGCAGTTCTTC
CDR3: CASSFHGRGGNEQFF

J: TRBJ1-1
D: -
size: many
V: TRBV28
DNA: TGTGCCAGCAAGGGAGTGGGGGCGACTGAAGCTTTCTTT
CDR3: CASKGVGATEAFF